A single sample gave rise to the 25 T cell receptor beta chains below, sequenced in a study of OX40 agonist ivuxolimab in advanced cancers. Sequencing used immunoSEQ multiplex PCR; TCRdb keeps in-frame clones, though not all of them. The repertoire holds tens of thousands of clones, with roughly 89% as singletons. The material was CD4+ or CD8+ T cells sorted from blood, obtained in a trial of the OX40 agonist ivuxolimab. These receptor sequences come from an adult with an advanced solid tumor such as melanoma, head and neck, liver or kidney cancer.

This clone has just a few counts. This chain links TRBV4-3 with TRBJ2-3, with no clear D. The CDR3 runs to 13 residues. V was cut by 3 bases and J by 2 bases, with 6 bases left in between. From germline, CDR1 is LGHNA and CDR2 YSLEER. DNA of the CDR3: TGCGCCAGCAGCCACCTACCCACAGATACGCAGTATTTT. Protein sequence: CASSHLPTDTQYF.

The chain is built from TRBV2 and TRBJ1-2; D is perhaps TRBD1 (6 bases). V lost 6 bases and J lost 7, with 18 bases in between. CDR3 length: 14 residues. The germline CDR1 and CDR2 sequences are SNHLY and FYNNEI. The CDR3 DNA is TGTGCCAGCAGCGCCACCCGACAGGAGGGTGGCTACACCTTC. As protein: CASSATRQEGGYTF.

The chain recombines TRBV11-2 with TRBJ2-7, with D unresolved. CDR3 length: 13 residues. Germline values: CDR1 SGHAT, CDR2 FQNNGV. Between the trimmed V and J ends, which lost 2 bases and 3 bases, there was a span of 8 bases. The CDR3 loop is CASSLLRDYEQYF. In nucleotides, the CDR3 is TGTGCCAGCAGCTTACTTAGGGACTACGAGCAGTACTTC.

This sequence joins TRBV28 and TRBJ1-1, with unresolved D. Germline loops: CDR1 MDHEN, CDR2 SYDVKM. The length of the CDR3 is 15 residues. V was shortened by 6 bases and J by 2 bases, with 16 bases between the two germline ends. The CDR3, as DNA: TGTGCCAGCAGCATCGTCGGACGGACTAACACTGAAGCTTTCTTT. Translating gives CASSIVGRTNTEAFF.

The chain uses TRBV5-4 and TRBJ2-3; D not certain. The CDR3 length is 13 residues. Germline CDR1 is SGHNT and CDR2 is YYREEE (reference sequence). The V and J ends lost 5 bases and 3 bases respectively, with 10 bases between them. The CDR3 DNA reads as TGTGCCAGCAGGGACCTGGGGACAGATACGCAGTATTTT. This sequence encodes CASRDLGTDTQYF.

The rearrangement joins TRBV28 to TRBJ2-1, with unresolved D. This CDR3 has 13 residues. Trimming took 5 bases from V and 6 from J, leaving 11 bases between them. The germline V gene encodes CDR1 MDHEN and CDR2 SYDVKM. The CDR3 DNA follows: TGTGCCAGCAGTCCCATATCGAGCAATGAGCAGTTCTTC. Protein product: CASSPISSNEQFF.

J is TRBJ2-7 and V is TRBV30; 10 positions match TRBD1. J lost 3 bases, V lost 2 bases, and 4 bases had no gene match. The CDR3 is 14 residues long. The germline V gene encodes CDR1 GTSNPN and CDR2 SVGIG (reference sequence). This chain's CDR3 is CAWSKGQGIYEQYF. CDR3 sequence (DNA): TGTGCCTGGAGTAAGGGACAGGGGATCTACGAGCAGTACTTC.

Here the CDR3 DNA reads TGTGCCAGCAGTGAAGCGAGGGGGTACGAGCAGTACTTC. It codes for CASSEARGYEQYF. The rearrangement joins TRBV6-1 to TRBJ2-7; D perhaps matches TRBD1 (6 bases). Germline loops: CDR1 MNHNS, CDR2 SASEGT. V was cut by 0 bases and J by 4 bases, with 7 bases left in between. The CDR3 is 13 amino acids.

J is TRBJ1-5 and V is TRBV4-3; D gene ambiguous. The germline V and J ends were trimmed by 0 bases and 6 bases, with 12 bases remaining between them. The CDR3 spans 15 residues. The germline V gene has CDR1 LGHNA and CDR2 YSLEER. CDR3 nucleotide sequence: TGCGCCAGCAGCCAAGAAGCCCGGCCGGGTCAGCCCCAGCATTTT. This gives the protein CASSQEARPGQPQHF.

V and J are TRBV4-1 and TRBJ2-5; 10 bases agree with TRBD1. The J segment lost 5 bases and the V segment lost 4 bases, leaving 10 bases of the junction unmatched. Germline V CDR1 and CDR2: MGHRA, YSYEKL. The CDR3 is 16 amino acids. CDR3 protein: CASSLLQTGGAETQYF. The CDR3 nucleotides read TGCGCCAGCAGCCTCCTCCAGACAGGGGGCGCGGAGACCCAGTACTTC.

The table lists this clone with a count of one. V and J are TRBV28 and TRBJ1-2; D is undetermined. Trimming took 1 base from V and 4 from J, leaving 13 bases between them. Per the germline V gene, CDR1 is MDHEN and CDR2 is SYDVKM. The CDR3 covers 15 residues. The chain's CDR3 is CASSLSVGGSYGYTF. In DNA form, the CDR3 reads TGTGCCAGCAGTTTATCCGTAGGAGGGAGCTATGGCTACACCTTC.

The genes are TRBV5-1 and TRBJ2-1; TRBD2 might be the D (5 bases). V shed 4 bases and J shed 8 bases, with 16 bases lying between them. Germline V gene lookup returns CDR1 SGHRS and CDR2 YFSETQ. The CDR3 spans 14 residues. CDR3 DNA sequence: TGCGCCAGCAGCCTGAGGGATAGGATCCATGAGCAGTTCTTC. Translating it yields CASSLRDRIHEQFF. Full variable domain (missing parts from reference TRBV5-1 and TRBJ2-1): KAGVTQTPRYLIKTRGQQVTLSCSPISGHRSVSWYQQTPGQGLQFLFEYFSETQRNKGNFPGRFSGRQFSNSRSEMNVSTLELGDSALYLCASSLRDRIHEQFFGPGTRLTVL.

This chain connects TRBV9 to TRBJ1-1; no reliable D call. CDR1 SGDLS and CDR2 YYNGEE come from the germline V gene. This CDR3 is built from 12 residues. Between the trimmed V and J ends, which lost 6 bases and 0 bases, there was a span of 6 bases. The DNA of the CDR3 is TGTGCCAGCACAGGCCTGAACACTGAAGCTTTCTTT. Translated: CASTGLNTEAFF.

This clone showed up just a few times. CDR3 sequence reads: CAGQGAPGTEQFF. CDR3 in DNA: TGTGCCGGACAGGGGGCGCCCGGCACTGAGCAGTTCTTC. The chain employs TRBV6-1 and TRBJ2-1; 11 bases are shared with TRBD1. Per germline, CDR1 MNHNS and CDR2 SASEGT. With 11 bases clipped from V and 9 bases from J, the junction kept 9 bases outside the gene matches. The CDR3 contains 13 residues.

The rearrangement links TRBV11-2 to TRBJ2-7, with D maybe TRBD2 (5 bases). Trimming shortened V by 4 bases and J by 3 bases, and 10 bases separated the two germline ends. The CDR3 extends over 13 amino acids. Germline CDR1 and CDR2: SGHAT and FQNNGV. CDR3 in amino acids: CASSSILDYEQYF. As DNA, the CDR3 is TGTGCCAGCAGCTCCATACTAGACTACGAGCAGTACTTC.

The rearrangement uses TRBV27 and TRBJ2-7; D is tentatively TRBD1 or TRBD2 (6 bases each). This CDR3 comprises 15 residues. CDR1 and CDR2 from the germline V gene are MNHEY and SMNVEV (reference sequence). V lost 0 bases, J lost 4 bases, and 13 bases lay in between. The CDR3 DNA is TGTGCCAGCAGTTTATCCGCGGGACACTCGTACGAGCAGTACGTC. Translated: CASSLSAGHSYEQYV.

This chain connects TRBV2 to TRBJ2-5, with D possibly matching TRBD2 (6 bases). Trimming took 6 bases from V and 4 from J, leaving 12 bases between them. The germline CDR1 and CDR2 sequences are SNHLY and FYNNEI. This CDR3 is 13 amino acids long. CDR3 bases: TGTGCCAGCAGCCTGACTAGGAGAGAGACCCAGTACTTC. It encodes CASSLTRRETQYF.

The chain uses TRBV13 and TRBJ2-1; 10 nucleotides match TRBD1. The V and J ends lost 5 bases and 4 bases, in that order; junction bases with no gene match: 5. Looked up from germline, CDR1 is PRHDT and CDR2 is FYEKMQ (reference sequence). CDR3 length equals 15 residues. The CDR3 spells CASSMGQGPYNEQFF. CDR3 coding DNA: TGTGCCAGCAGCATGGGACAGGGGCCTTACAATGAGCAGTTCTTC. The variable domain in full, completed from reference TRBV13 and TRBJ2-1, reads AAGVIQSPRHLIKEKRETATLKCYPIPRHDTVYWYQQGPGQDPQFLISFYEKMQSDKGSIPDRFSAQQFSDYHSELNMSSLELGDSALYFCASSMGQGPYNEQFFGPGTRLTVL.

The chain joins TRBV21-1 to TRBJ2-5. TRBV21-1 is a pseudogene segment. The CDR3 totals 15 residues. The DNA for the CDR3 is TGTGCCAGCATCGGGGCGGATGCTTCCCAAGAGACCCAGTACTTC. This encodes CASIGADASQETQYF.

CDR3 in amino acids: CASSAHTGNSGAYGTQYF. CDR3 in DNA: TGTGCCAGCAGCGCCCATACGGGTAATAGCGGGGCCTATGGGACCCAGTACTTC. The chain combines TRBV9 with TRBJ2-5, with 8 nucleotides matching TRBD2. Germline-derived CDR1 and CDR2 are SGDLS and YYNGEE. V lost 3 bases and J lost 7; bases outside the gene matches: 20. The CDR3 runs 18 residues.

The chain has TRBV16 and TRBJ1-4; D gene unclear. Trimming removed 3 bases at V and 0 bases at J, with 8 bases between. CDR1 and CDR2 (germline): KGHSY, FQNENV. This CDR3 has 15 residues. DNA for the CDR3: TGTGCCAGCAGCCATAGGTTTTCAACTAATGAAAAACTGTTTTTT. It is translated as CASSHRFSTNEKLFF. Full variable domain (rest looked up from reference TRBV16 and TRBJ1-4): GEEVAQTPKHLVRGEGQKAKLYCAPIKGHSYVFWYQQVLKNEFKFLISFQNENVFDETGMPKERFSAKCLPNSPCSLEIQATKLEDSAVYFCASSHRFSTNEKLFFGSGTQLSVL.

This chain links TRBV6-6 with TRBJ1-5, with no clear D. The CDR3 contains 15 residues. V shed 0 bases and J shed 7 bases, with 13 bases lying between them. CDR1 and CDR2 (germline): MNHNY, SVGAGI (reference sequence). In DNA, the CDR3 is TGTGCCAGCAGTTACTCGCAGGATACTCAACAGCCCCAGCATTTT. As protein: CASSYSQDTQQPQHF.

The V call is TRBV20-1, the J call TRBJ2-2; a possible D gene is TRBD2 (5 bases). The germline CDR1 and CDR2 sequences are DFQATT and SNEGSKA (reference sequence). The CDR3 length is 11 residues. Trimming took 5 bases from V and 6 from J, leaving 7 bases between them. This chain's CDR3 is CSARRSGELFF. The CDR3 DNA reads as TGCAGTGCTCGGAGGTCCGGGGAGCTGTTTTTT.

The J gene is TRBJ1-3, the V gene TRBV9; the D gene is possibly TRBD1 (5 bases). V dropped 0 bases and J dropped 4 bases, with 5 bases sitting between them. Germline CDR1 and CDR2: SGDLS and YYNGEE. The CDR3 length is 13 residues. CDR3: CASSVDRGNTIYF. DNA for the CDR3: TGTGCCAGCAGCGTAGACAGGGGAAACACCATATATTTT.

The chain recombines TRBV6-5 with TRBJ2-5; the match to TRBD2 covers 11 bases. Losses at the gene ends were 6 bases for V and 11 bases for J; bases not matched to a gene: 11. Germline loops: CDR1 MNHEY, CDR2 SVGAGI. This CDR3 contains 14 residues. For the CDR3, the DNA is TGTGCCAGCAGATTAGCGGGAGGGCCGGGTGAGCAGTACTTC. This sequence encodes CASRLAGGPGEQYF.